This T cell receptor beta chain was captured in a study of Graves' ophthalmopathy and Graves' hyperthyroidism. The sequenced template was RNA, covering the TCR beta CDR3 region. The first round was an RT-PCR with HTBI primers, and the second round was a multiplex PCR. MiXCR, applied by TCRdb to the multiplex PCR reads, yields one record per CDR3 protein. The repertoire holds roughly 380,000 distinct CDR3 sequences, with 15% as singletons. Ten or more counts support this clonotype. What was sequenced was peripheral blood. The clonotype originates from a woman under 30 with stable Graves' hyperthyroidism.

The CDR3 DNA reads TGTGCCAGTGAGGCGGGACAGGGGGCTGGCAATCAGCCCCAGCATTTT. The encoded protein is CASEAGQGAGNQPQHF. The chain employs TRBV19 and TRBJ1-5; 12 bases align to TRBD1. The V gene's germline CDR1 is LNHDA and CDR2 SQIVND (reference sequence). Trimming cost V 8 bases and J 2 bases; bases outside gene matches: 7. The CDR3 runs 16 residues. Full variable domain (rest looked up from reference TRBV19 and TRBJ1-5): DGGITQSPKYLFRKEGQNVTLSCEQNLNHDAMYWYRQDPGQGLRLIYYSQIVNDFQKGDIAEGYSVSREKKESFPLTVTSAQKNPTAFYLCASEAGQGAGNQPQHFGDGTRLSIL.